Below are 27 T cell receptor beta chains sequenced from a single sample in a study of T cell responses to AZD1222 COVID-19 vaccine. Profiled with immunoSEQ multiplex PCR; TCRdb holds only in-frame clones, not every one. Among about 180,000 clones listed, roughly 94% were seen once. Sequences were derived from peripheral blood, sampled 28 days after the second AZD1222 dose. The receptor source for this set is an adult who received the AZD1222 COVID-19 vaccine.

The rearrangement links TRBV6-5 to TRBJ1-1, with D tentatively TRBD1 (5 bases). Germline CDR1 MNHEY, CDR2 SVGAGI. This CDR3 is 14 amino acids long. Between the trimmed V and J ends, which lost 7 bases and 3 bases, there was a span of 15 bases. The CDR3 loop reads CASNSQGGHTEAFF. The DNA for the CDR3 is TGTGCCAGCAATAGTCAGGGAGGGCACACTGAAGCTTTCTTT.

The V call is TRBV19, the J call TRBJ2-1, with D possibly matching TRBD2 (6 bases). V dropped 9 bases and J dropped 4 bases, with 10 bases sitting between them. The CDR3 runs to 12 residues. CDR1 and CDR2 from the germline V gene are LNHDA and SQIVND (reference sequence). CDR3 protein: CASIGGYNEQFF. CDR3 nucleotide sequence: TGTGCCAGCATTGGAGGGTACAATGAGCAGTTCTTC.

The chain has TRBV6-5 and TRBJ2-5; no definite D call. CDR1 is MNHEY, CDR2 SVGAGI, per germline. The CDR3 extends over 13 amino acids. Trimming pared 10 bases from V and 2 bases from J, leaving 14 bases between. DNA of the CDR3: TGTGCCATCCGCCCGAGTGGTCAAGAGACCCAGTACTTC. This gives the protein CAIRPSGQETQYF.

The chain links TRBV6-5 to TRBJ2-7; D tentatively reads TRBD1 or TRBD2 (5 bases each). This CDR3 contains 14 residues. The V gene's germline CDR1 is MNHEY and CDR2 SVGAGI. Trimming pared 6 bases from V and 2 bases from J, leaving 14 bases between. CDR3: CASRLRRGPYEQYF. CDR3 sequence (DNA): TGTGCCAGCAGGCTGCGTCGGGGACCCTACGAGCAGTACTTC.

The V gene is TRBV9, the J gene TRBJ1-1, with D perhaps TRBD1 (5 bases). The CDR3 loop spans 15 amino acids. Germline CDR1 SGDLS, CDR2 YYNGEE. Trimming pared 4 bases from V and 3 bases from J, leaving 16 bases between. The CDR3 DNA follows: TGTGCCAGCAGCCCTAGAGAGGGGAAATACACTGAAGCTTTCTTT. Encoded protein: CASSPREGKYTEAFF.

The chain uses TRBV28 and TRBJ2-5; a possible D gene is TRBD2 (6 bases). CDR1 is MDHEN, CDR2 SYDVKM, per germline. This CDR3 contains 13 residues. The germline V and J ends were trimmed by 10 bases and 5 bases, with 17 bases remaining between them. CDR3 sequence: CANSRGTEETQYF. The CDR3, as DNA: TGTGCCAATAGCCGGGGGACGGAGGAGACCCAGTACTTC.

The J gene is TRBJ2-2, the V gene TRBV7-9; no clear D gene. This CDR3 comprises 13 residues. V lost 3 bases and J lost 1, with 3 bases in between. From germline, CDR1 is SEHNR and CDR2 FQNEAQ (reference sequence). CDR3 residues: CASSFWNTGELFF. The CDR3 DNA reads TGTGCCAGCAGCTTTTGGAACACCGGGGAGCTGTTTTTT.

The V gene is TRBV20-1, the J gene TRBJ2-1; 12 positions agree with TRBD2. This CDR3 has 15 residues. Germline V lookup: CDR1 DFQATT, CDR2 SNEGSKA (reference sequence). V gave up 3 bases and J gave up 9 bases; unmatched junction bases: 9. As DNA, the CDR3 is TGCAGTGCTAGTCGACTAGCGGGAGAAGGGATTGAGCAGTTCTTC. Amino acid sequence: CSASRLAGEGIEQFF.

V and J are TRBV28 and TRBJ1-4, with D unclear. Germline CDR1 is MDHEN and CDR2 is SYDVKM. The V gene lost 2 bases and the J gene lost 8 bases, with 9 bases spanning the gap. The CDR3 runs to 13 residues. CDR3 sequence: CASSLDLGEKLFF. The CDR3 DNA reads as TGTGCCAGCAGTTTAGATCTGGGGGAAAAACTGTTTTTT.

The CDR3 nucleotides are TGTGCCAGCAGTTTAGGGACAGGGGGGTCGACTGAAGCTTTCTTT. Translated: CASSLGTGGSTEAFF. The gene calls are TRBV27 and TRBJ1-1; 11 nucleotides line up with TRBD1. The CDR3 has 15 amino acids. V was pared by 2 bases and J by 5 bases, with 4 bases of the junction left unmatched. In germline, CDR1 is MNHEY, CDR2 SMNVEV (reference sequence).

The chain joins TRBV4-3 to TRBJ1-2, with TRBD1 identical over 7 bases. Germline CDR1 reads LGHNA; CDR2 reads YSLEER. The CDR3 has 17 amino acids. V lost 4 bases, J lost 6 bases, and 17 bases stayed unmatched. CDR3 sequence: CASSPEWRGLGLDGYTF. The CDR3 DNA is TGCGCCAGCAGCCCAGAATGGAGGGGGCTCGGTCTTGATGGCTACACCTTC.

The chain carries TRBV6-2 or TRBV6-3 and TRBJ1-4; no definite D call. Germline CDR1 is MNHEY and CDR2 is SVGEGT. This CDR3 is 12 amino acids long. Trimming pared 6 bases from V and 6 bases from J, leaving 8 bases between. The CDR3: CASSDMDEKLFF. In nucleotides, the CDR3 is TGTGCCAGCAGCGACATGGATGAAAAACTGTTTTTT.

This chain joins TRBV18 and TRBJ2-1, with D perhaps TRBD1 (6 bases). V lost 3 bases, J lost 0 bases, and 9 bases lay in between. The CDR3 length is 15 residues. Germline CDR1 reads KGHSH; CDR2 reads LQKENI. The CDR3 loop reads CASSPGRGSYNEQFF. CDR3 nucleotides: TGTGCCAGCTCACCGGGCAGGGGCTCCTACAATGAGCAGTTCTTC.

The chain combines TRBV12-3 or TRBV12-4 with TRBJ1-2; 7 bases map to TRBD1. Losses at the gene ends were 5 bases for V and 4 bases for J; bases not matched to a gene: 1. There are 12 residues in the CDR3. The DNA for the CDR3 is TGTGCCAGCAGTAGACAGGGCTATGGCTACACCTTC. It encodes CASSRQGYGYTF.

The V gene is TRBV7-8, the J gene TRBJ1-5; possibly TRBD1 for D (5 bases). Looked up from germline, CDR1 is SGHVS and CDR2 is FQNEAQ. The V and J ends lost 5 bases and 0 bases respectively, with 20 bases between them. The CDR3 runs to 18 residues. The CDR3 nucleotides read TGTGCCAGCAGCCCGTATCCCGGGACTTCACCTAGCAATCAGCCCCAGCATTTT. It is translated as CASSPYPGTSPSNQPQHF.

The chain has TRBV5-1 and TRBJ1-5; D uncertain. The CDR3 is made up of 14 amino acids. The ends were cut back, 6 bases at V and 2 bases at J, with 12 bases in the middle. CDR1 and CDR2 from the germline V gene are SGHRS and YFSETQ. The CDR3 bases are TGCGCCAGCAAGTCCGCTGGAGGCAATCAGCCCCAGCATTTT. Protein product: CASKSAGGNQPQHF. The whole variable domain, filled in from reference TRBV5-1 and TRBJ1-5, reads KAGVTQTPRYLIKTRGQQVTLSCSPISGHRSVSWYQQTPGQGLQFLFEYFSETQRNKGNFPGRFSGRQFSNSRSEMNVSTLELGDSALYLCASKSAGGNQPQHFGDGTRLSIL.

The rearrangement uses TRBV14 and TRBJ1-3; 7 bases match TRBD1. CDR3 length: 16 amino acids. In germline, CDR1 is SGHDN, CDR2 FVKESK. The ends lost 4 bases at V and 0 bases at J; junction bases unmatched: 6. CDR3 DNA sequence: TGTGCCAGCAGCCGACAGGGATTGAGCTCTGGAAACACCATATATTTT. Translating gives CASSRQGLSSGNTIYF. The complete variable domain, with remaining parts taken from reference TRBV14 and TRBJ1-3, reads EAGVTQFPSHSVIEKGQTVTLRCDPISGHDNLYWYRRVMGKEIKFLLHFVKESKQDESGMPNNRFLAERTGGTYSTLKVQPAELEDSGVYFCASSRQGLSSGNTIYFGEGSWLTVV.

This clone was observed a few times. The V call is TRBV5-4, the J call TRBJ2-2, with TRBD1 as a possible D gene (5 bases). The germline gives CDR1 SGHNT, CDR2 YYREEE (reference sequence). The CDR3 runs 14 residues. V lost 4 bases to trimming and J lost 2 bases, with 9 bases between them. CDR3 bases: TGTGCCAGCAGCACGACAGTCAACACCGGGGAGCTGTTTTTT. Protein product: CASSTTVNTGELFF.

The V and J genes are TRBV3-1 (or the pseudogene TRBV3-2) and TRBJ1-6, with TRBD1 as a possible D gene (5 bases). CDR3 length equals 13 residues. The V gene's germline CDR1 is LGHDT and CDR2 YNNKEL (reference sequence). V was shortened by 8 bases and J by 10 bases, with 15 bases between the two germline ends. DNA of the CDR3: TGTGCCAGCGGACAACCATGGGAGTCACCCCTCCACTTT. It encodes CASGQPWESPLHF.

CDR3 loop: CATSRDWGTGNTIYF. The CDR3 DNA sequence: TGTGCCACCAGCAGAGATTGGGGGACTGGAAACACCATATATTTT. J is TRBJ1-3 and V is TRBV15; perhaps TRBD1 as D (5 bases). The CDR3 is 15 residues long. Per germline, CDR1 LNHNV and CDR2 YYDKDF (reference sequence). Trimming removed 0 bases from V and 2 bases from J, with 8 bases in between.

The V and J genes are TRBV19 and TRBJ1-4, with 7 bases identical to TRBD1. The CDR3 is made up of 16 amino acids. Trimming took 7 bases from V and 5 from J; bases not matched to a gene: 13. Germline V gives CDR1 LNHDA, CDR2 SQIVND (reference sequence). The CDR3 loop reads CASTPFGGQRNEKLFF. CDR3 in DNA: TGTGCCAGTACCCCATTTGGGGGACAGAGAAATGAAAAACTGTTTTTT.

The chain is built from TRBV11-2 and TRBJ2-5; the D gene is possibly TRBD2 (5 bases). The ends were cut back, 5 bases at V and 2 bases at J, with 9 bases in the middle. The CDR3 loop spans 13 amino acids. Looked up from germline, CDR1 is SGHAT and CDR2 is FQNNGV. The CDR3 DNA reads TGTGCCAGCAGCGCGGACTTTCAAGAGACCCAGTACTTC. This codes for CASSADFQETQYF.

CDR3 in amino acids: CSVEQASNTEAFF. The CDR3 region has the DNA TGCAGCGTTGAACAGGCTTCGAACACTGAAGCTTTCTTT. The chain is built from TRBV29-1 and TRBJ1-1; D is undetermined. The CDR3 has 13 amino acids. Germline CDR1 is SQVTM and CDR2 is ANQGSEA. Trimming took 2 bases from V and 1 from J, leaving 8 bases between them.

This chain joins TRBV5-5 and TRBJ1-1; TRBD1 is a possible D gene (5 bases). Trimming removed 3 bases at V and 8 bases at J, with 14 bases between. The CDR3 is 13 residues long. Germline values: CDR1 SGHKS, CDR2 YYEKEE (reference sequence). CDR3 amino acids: CASSSGEGMEAFF. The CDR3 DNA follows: TGTGCCAGCAGCTCGGGTGAGGGGATGGAAGCTTTCTTT.

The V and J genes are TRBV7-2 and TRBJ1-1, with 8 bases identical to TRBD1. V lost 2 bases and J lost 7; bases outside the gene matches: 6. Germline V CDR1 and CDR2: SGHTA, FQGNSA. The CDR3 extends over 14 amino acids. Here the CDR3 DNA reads TGTGCCAGCAGCTTACGGACAGGGTACAATGAAGCTTTCTTT. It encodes CASSLRTGYNEAFF.

The CDR3 coding sequence is TGTGCCAGCAGCTCCCGCCGCACAGATACGCAGTATTTT. Protein product: CASSSRRTDTQYF. The genes are TRBV7-3 and TRBJ2-3; no clear D gene. V lost 4 bases, J lost 1 base, and 6 bases lay in between. Per germline, CDR1 SGHTA and CDR2 FQGTGA. The CDR3 spans 13 residues. The full variable domain, completed using reference TRBV7-3 and TRBJ2-3, is GAGVSQTPSNKVTEKGKYVELRCDPISGHTALYWYRQSLGQGPEFLIYFQGTGAADDSGLPNDRFFAVRPEGSVSTLKIQRTERGDSAVYLCASSSRRTDTQYFGPGTRLTVL.

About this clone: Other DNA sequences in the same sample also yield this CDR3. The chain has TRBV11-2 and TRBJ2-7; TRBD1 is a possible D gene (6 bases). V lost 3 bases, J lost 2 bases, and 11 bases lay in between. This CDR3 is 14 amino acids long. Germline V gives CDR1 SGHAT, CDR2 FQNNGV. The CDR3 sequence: CASSLGTGTYEQYF. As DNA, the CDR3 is TGTGCCAGCAGCTTGGGAACAGGGACCTACGAGCAGTACTTC.